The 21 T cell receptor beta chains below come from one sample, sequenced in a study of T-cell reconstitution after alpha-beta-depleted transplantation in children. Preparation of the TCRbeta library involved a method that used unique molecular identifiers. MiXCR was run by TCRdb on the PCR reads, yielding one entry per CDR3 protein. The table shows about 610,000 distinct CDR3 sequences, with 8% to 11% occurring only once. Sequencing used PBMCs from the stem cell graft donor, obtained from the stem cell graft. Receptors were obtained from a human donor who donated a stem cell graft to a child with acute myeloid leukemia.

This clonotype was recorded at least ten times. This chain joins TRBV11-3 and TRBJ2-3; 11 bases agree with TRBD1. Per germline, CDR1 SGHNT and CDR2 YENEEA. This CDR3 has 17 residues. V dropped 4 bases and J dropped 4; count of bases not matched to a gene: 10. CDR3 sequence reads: CASSSRTGGAGADTQYF. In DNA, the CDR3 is TGTGCCAGCAGCTCCCGGACAGGGGGCGCGGGCGCAGATACGCAGTATTTT.

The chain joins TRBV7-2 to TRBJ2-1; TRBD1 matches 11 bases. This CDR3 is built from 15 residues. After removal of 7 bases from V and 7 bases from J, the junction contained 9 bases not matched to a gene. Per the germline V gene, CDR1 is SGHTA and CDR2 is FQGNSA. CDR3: CASNPGQGAQNEQFF. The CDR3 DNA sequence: TGTGCCAGCAACCCAGGACAGGGGGCCCAGAATGAGCAGTTCTTC.

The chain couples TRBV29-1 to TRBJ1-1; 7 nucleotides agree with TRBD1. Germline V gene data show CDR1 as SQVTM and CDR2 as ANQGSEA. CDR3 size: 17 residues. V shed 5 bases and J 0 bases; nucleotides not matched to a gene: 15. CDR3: CSVPSWRGDSMNTEAFF. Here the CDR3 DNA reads TGCAGCGTTCCAAGTTGGAGGGGGGACAGCATGAACACTGAAGCTTTCTTT.

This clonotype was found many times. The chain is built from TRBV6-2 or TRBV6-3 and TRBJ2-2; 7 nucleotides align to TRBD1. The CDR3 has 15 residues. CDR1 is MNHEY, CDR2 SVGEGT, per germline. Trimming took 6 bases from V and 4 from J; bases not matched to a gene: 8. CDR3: CASRRTGDGTGELFF. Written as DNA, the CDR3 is TGTGCCAGCAGACGAACAGGGGATGGCACCGGGGAGCTGTTTTTT.

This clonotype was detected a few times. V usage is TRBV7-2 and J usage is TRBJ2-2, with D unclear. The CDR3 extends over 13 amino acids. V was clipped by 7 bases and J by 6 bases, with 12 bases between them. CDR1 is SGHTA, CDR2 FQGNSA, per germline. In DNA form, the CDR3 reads TGTGCCAGCAACTCCGGCCAGCCCGGGGAGCTGTTTTTT. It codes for CASNSGQPGELFF.

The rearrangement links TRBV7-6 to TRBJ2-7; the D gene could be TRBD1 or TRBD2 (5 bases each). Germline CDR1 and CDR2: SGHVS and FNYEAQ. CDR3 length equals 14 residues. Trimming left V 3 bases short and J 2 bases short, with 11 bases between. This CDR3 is CASSFVGETYEQYF. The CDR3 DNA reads TGTGCCAGCAGCTTCGTGGGGGAAACCTACGAGCAGTACTTC.

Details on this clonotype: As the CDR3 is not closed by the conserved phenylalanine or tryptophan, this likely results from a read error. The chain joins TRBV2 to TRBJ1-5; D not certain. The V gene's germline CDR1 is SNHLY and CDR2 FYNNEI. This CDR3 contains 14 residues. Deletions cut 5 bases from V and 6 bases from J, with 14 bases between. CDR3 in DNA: TGTGCCAGCAGTCTAGCGGGGTCGGGTCAGCCCCAGCATTGT. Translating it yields CASSLAGSGQPQHC.

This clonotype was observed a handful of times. CDR3 sequence: CASKGRGVDTQYF. CDR3 nucleotides: TGTGCCAGCAAGGGTAGGGGAGTGGATACGCAGTATTTT. V usage is TRBV6-6 and J usage is TRBJ2-3; D may correspond to TRBD1 or TRBD2 (5 bases each). Germline lookup yields CDR1 MNHNY and CDR2 SVGAGI (reference sequence). V was trimmed by 7 bases and J by 6 bases, leaving 14 bases between them. The CDR3 loop spans 13 amino acids.

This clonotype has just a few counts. CDR3 loop: CSVEEAGVTPSGANVLTF. The CDR3 DNA is TGCAGCGTTGAAGAAGCGGGGGTCACTCCCTCTGGGGCCAACGTCCTGACTTTC. V and J are TRBV29-1 and TRBJ2-6; 8 nucleotides line up with TRBD2. Germline assignment: CDR1 SQVTM and CDR2 ANQGSEA. The J segment lost 0 bases and the V segment lost 0 bases, leaving 7 bases of the junction unmatched. The CDR3 loop spans 18 amino acids.

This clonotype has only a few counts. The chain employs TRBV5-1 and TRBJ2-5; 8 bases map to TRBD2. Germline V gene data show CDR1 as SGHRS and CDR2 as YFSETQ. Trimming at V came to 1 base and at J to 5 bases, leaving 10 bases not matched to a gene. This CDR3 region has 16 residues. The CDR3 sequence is CASSLFYQRERETQYF. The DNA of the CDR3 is TGCGCCAGCAGCTTGTTCTACCAGCGGGAGAGGGAGACCCAGTACTTC.

The DNA for the CDR3 is TGCAGTGACCCTGATCTTAGCGGGAGCCCCGAAGAGACCCAGTACTTC. Protein: CSDPDLSGSPEETQYF. The chain recombines TRBV20-1 with TRBJ2-5; 9 positions match TRBD2. CDR1 and CDR2 (germline): DFQATT, SNEGSKA (reference sequence). CDR3 length equals 16 residues. The V segment lost 7 bases and the J segment 3 bases; nucleotides outside the gene matches: 15.

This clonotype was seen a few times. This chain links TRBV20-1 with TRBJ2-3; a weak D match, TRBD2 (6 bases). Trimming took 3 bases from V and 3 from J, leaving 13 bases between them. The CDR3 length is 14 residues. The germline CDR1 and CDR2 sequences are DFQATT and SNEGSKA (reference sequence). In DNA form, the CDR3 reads TGCAGTGCTAGGTTTCCCGCGGGAACAGATACGCAGTATTTT. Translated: CSARFPAGTDTQYF.

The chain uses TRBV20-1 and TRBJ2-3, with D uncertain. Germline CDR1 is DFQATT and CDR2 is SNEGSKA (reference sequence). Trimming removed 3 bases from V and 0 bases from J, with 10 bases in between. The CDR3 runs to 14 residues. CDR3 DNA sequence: TGCAGTGCTAGTAGCCCGACTAGCACAGATACGCAGTATTTT. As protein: CSASSPTSTDTQYF.

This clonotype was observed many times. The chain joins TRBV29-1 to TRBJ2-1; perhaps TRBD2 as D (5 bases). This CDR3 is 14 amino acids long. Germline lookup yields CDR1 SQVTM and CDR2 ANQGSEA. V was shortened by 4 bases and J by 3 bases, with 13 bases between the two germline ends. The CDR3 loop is CSVAVSGVYNEQFF. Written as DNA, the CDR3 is TGCAGCGTTGCAGTGAGCGGAGTCTACAATGAGCAGTTCTTC.

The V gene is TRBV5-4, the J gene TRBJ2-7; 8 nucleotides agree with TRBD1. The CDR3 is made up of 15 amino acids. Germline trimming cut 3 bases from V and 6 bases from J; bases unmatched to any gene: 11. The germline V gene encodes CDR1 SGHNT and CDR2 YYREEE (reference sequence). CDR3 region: CASSSPTGDLSEQYF. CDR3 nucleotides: TGTGCCAGCAGCTCGCCGACAGGGGATCTTTCCGAGCAGTACTTC.

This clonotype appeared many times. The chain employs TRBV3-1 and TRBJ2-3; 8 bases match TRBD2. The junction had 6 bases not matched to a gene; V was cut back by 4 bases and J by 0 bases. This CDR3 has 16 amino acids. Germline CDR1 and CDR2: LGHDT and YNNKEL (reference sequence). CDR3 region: CASSPLASGSTDTQYF. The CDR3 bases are TGTGCCAGCAGCCCCCTGGCTAGCGGGAGCACAGATACGCAGTATTTT.

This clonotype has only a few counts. The CDR3 nucleotides read TGTGCCAGCAGTGAAGCATGGACCCTAGACAGGATGAACACTGAAGCTTTCTTT. Encoded protein: CASSEAWTLDRMNTEAFF. The genes are TRBV6-1 and TRBJ1-1, with D perhaps TRBD1 (6 bases). Germline lookup yields CDR1 MNHNS and CDR2 SASEGT. Trimming took off 0 bases at V and 0 bases at J, with 17 bases between the two ends. This CDR3 contains 18 residues.

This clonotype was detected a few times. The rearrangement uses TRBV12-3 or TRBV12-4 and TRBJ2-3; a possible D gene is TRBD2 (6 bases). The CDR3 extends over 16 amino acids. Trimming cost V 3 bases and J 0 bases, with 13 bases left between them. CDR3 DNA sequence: TGTGCCAGCAGTTTTGGTGAAGCGGGTAGCACAGATACGCAGTATTTT. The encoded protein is CASSFGEAGSTDTQYF.

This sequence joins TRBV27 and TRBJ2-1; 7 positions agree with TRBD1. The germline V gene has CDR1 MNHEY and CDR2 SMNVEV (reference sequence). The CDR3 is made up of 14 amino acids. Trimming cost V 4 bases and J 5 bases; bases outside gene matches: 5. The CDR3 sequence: CASSSWDSNNEQFF. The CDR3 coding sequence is TGTGCCAGCAGTTCCTGGGACAGCAACAATGAGCAGTTCTTC.

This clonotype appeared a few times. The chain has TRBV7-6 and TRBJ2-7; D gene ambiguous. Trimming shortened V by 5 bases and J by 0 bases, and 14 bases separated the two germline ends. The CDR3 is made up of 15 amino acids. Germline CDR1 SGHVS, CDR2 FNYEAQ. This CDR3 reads CASSPEPVYSYEQYF. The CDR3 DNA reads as TGTGCCAGCAGCCCAGAACCCGTGTACTCCTACGAGCAGTACTTC. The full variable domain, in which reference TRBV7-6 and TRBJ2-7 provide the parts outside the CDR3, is GAGVSQSPRYKVTKRGQDVALRCDPISGHVSLYWYRQALGQGPEFLTYFNYEAQQDKSGLPNDRFSAERPEGSISTLTIQRTEQRDSAMYRCASSPEPVYSYEQYFGPGTRLTVT.

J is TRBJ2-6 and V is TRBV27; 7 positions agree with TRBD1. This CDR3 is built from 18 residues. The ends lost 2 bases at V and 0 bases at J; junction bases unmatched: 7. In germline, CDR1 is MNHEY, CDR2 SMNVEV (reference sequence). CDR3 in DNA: TGTGCCAGCAGTTTACAGGGGGTCCTCCTCTCTGGGGCCAACGTCCTGACTTTC. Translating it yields CASSLQGVLLSGANVLTF.